The clone carrying this T cell receptor beta chain was detected only a few times. Germline lookup yields CDR1 LNHDA and CDR2 SQIVND (reference sequence). The CDR3 contains 15 residues. Trimming removed 6 bases from V and 7 bases from J, with 22 bases in between. The sample originates from a study of blood T cell repertoires in COVID-19. Background on the study: PBMCs, B-cell-depleted T cells, or T cells provided the cDNA or gDNA that made up the material.

The Seattle patients joined while their infection was active and were tracked longitudinally afterward. Original methodology: How many nucleated cells were present was estimated from reference gene primer amplification. Sequencing was performed with immunoSEQ multiplex PCR; in TCRdb, only in-frame clones are kept and a portion is missing. V and J calls and clone size are given by that table; D and trimming were obtained from the DNA. Counted here are about 300,000 clones, approximately 84% occurring once; the ten biggest clones make up more than 1.2%. The TCR originated in a human donor with COVID-19, enrolled during active disease. The donor label of this sample is uncertain. Sequenced material: peripheral blood. This chain connects TRBV19 to TRBJ2-7; D perhaps matches TRBD1 (5 bases). CDR3 bases: TGTGCCAGTAGGCCCCAAGGGGTACAGACGCCGGAGCAGTACTTC. Its protein product is CASRPQGVQTPEQYF.